This T cell receptor (beta chain) was sequenced in a study of Tregs in tolerant kidney transplant recipients. On this clone itself: No antigen is known for it.

The protocol was immunoSEQ multiplex PCR, while the TCRdb copy is restricted to in-frame clones and leaves out a portion. The sample includes more than 95,000 clones, 85% to 95% seen only once; the top ten take roughly 0.61%. V dropped 4 bases and J dropped 7 bases, with 8 bases sitting between them. CDR1 is SGHTA, CDR2 FQGNSA, per germline. There are 12 residues in the CDR3. Study-wide findings and caveats: Tregs expanded with activated donor B cells seemed most donor-specific.

The chain is built from TRBV7-2 and TRBJ2-1; tentative D call: TRBD1 (6 bases). The specimen sequenced was CD4+ T cells from blood. The sequence came from a human donor in good health. CDR3 DNA sequence: TGTGCCAGCAGCTCTGGACAGAATGAGCAGTTCTTC. It yields the protein CASSSGQNEQFF.